The 14 T cell receptor beta chains presented below share a single source sample, sequenced in a study of T cell repertoires in cytomegalovirus infection. TCRdb recomputed calls from the reads with MiXCR, one row per CDR3 protein. The sample lists roughly 570,000 distinct CDR3 sequences; roughly 42% were seen once. The antigens these receptors bind are not known. The sequencing here drew on cultured PBMCs, taken from culture after CMV antigen stimulation. The receptors shown here come from a human donor in good health (CMV status not recorded). Some clones in this sample may be carry-over from other donors' samples.

The chain uses TRBV13 and TRBJ2-5; 9 bases map to TRBD1. V shed 3 bases and J 5 bases; nucleotides not matched to a gene: 10. Germline CDR1 and CDR2: PRHDT and FYEKMQ (reference sequence). There are 16 residues in the CDR3. In DNA form, the CDR3 reads TGTGCCAGCAGCTTCTCTGGACAGGGGAGTAGGGAGACCCAGTACTTC. Protein product: CASSFSGQGSRETQYF.

A few counts support this clonotype. The V call is TRBV2, the J call TRBJ2-1, with 7 bases that match TRBD1. The germline gives CDR1 SNHLY, CDR2 FYNNEI. This CDR3 has 15 residues. V shed 2 bases and J 8 bases; nucleotides not matched to a gene: 9. The chain's CDR3 is CASSEIQGVIDEQFF. The CDR3 nucleotides read TGTGCCAGCAGTGAAATTCAGGGGGTTATCGATGAGCAGTTCTTC.

The chain employs TRBV27 and TRBJ2-1; D uncertain. This CDR3 contains 12 residues. V lost 7 bases to trimming and J lost 5 bases, with 9 bases between them. CDR1 MNHEY and CDR2 SMNVEV come from the germline V gene (reference sequence). The chain's CDR3 is CASTGNHNEQFF. The DNA for the CDR3 is TGTGCCAGCACCGGAAACCACAATGAGCAGTTCTTC.

The J gene is TRBJ2-5, the V gene TRBV7-6; 12 bases line up with TRBD2. In germline, CDR1 is SGHVS, CDR2 FNYEAQ. The CDR3 has 15 amino acids. With 5 bases clipped from V and 5 bases from J, the junction kept 6 bases outside the gene matches. CDR3 amino acids: CASSATSGSMETQYF. CDR3 in DNA: TGTGCCAGCAGCGCGACTAGCGGGAGTATGGAGACCCAGTACTTC.

This clonotype showed up many times. The chain combines TRBV2 with TRBJ2-3; no reliable D call. The V gene lost 4 bases and the J gene lost 5 bases, with 10 bases spanning the gap. The CDR3 consists of 13 residues. Germline CDR1 and CDR2: SNHLY and FYNNEI. The CDR3 is CASSGRRVDTQYF. CDR3 sequence (DNA): TGTGCCAGCAGTGGGCGGCGCGTAGATACGCAGTATTTT. Full variable domain (missing parts from reference TRBV2 and TRBJ2-3): EPEVTQTPSHQVTQMGQEVILRCVPISNHLYFYWYRQILGQKVEFLVSFYNNEISEKSEIFDDQFSVERPDGSNFTLKIRSTKLEDSAMYFCASSGRRVDTQYFGPGTRLTVL.

On this clonotype itself: A single base separates this from a much larger clone, so it may be a read error. The CDR3 DNA reads TGTGCCAGCAGCTTGAACAGGGAGGGTGCCGGGGAGCCCCAGCATTTT. Its protein product is CASSLNREGAGEPQHF. The chain is built from TRBV7-2 and TRBJ1-5; D possibly corresponds to TRBD1 (6 bases). Germline CDR1 SGHTA, CDR2 FQGNSA. Trimming pared 3 bases from V and 8 bases from J, leaving 20 bases between. CDR3 length: 16 residues.

This clonotype was seen more than once but under ten times. This rearrangement joins TRBV11-2 to TRBJ1-1; D is perhaps TRBD1 (5 bases). Germline V gene lookup returns CDR1 SGHAT and CDR2 FQNNGV. Trimming removed 5 bases at V and 2 bases at J, with 15 bases between. The CDR3 sequence is 15 residues long. CDR3 DNA: TGTGCCAGCAGCCGAGAGCGACAGTTAAACACTGAAGCTTTCTTT. It is translated as CASSRERQLNTEAFF.

The V and J genes are TRBV29-1 and TRBJ2-5, with 10 nucleotides matching TRBD1. V lost 6 bases to trimming and J lost 4 bases; unmatched junction nucleotides: 5. There are 13 residues in the CDR3. Looked up from germline, CDR1 is SQVTM and CDR2 is ANQGSEA. The CDR3 DNA is TGCAGCGTCACGGGACAGGGGCGAGAGACCCAGTACTTC. This gives the protein CSVTGQGRETQYF. The full variable domain, completed using reference TRBV29-1 and TRBJ2-5, is SAVISQKPSRDICQRGTSLTIQCQVDSQVTMMFWYRQQPGQSLTLIATANQGSEATYESGFVIDKFPISRPNLTFSTLTVSNMSPEDSSIYLCSVTGQGRETQYFGPGTRLLVL.

As to this clonotype: One base away lies a much larger clone, so this may be a sequencing read error. The chain joins TRBV7-9 to TRBJ1-3; D is undetermined. Germline lookup yields CDR1 SEHNR and CDR2 FQNEAQ (reference sequence). Trimming removed 3 bases at V and 3 bases at J, with 9 bases between. CDR3 size: 14 residues. DNA of the CDR3: TGTGCCAGCAGCTTCTATGGGCGTGGAAACACCATATATTTT. Amino acids: CASSFYGRGNTIYF. The complete variable domain, with remaining parts taken from reference TRBV7-9 and TRBJ1-3, reads DTGVSQNPRHKITKRGQNVTFRCDPISEHNRLYWYRQTLGQGPEFLTYFQNEAQLEKSRLLSDRFSAERPKGSFSTLEIQRTEQGDSAMYLCASSFYGRGNTIYFGEGSWLTVV.

This chain uses TRBV7-2 with TRBJ1-4; D is uncertain. The length of the CDR3 is 13 residues. Per the germline V gene, CDR1 is SGHTA and CDR2 is FQGNSA. V lost 1 base and J 12 bases, leaving 12 bases between the germline ends. CDR3 region: CASSLESRTELFF. CDR3 bases: TGTGCCAGCAGCTTAGAAAGCAGGACGGAACTGTTTTTT.

The chain combines TRBV4-3 with TRBJ2-1; maybe TRBD1 (6 bases). V lost 0 bases and J 9 bases, leaving 12 bases between the germline ends. Per the germline V gene, CDR1 is LGHNA and CDR2 is YSLEER. The CDR3 is made up of 14 amino acids. Written as DNA, the CDR3 is TGCGCCAGCAGCCAAGATGGGCAGGGGAGTGAGCAGTTCTTC. Protein: CASSQDGQGSEQFF.

In this sample, this clonotype turned up a few times. The genes are TRBV7-2 and TRBJ2-1, with D maybe TRBD1 (5 bases). Germline lookup yields CDR1 SGHTA and CDR2 FQGNSA. The CDR3 has 15 residues. V was trimmed by 1 base and J by 8 bases, leaving 15 bases between them. CDR3 in amino acids: CASSLGGQGGDEQFF. CDR3 bases: TGTGCCAGCAGCTTAGGTGGCCAGGGCGGCGATGAGCAGTTCTTC. Complete variable domain (other parts from reference TRBV7-2 and TRBJ2-1): GAGVSQSPSNKVTEKGKDVELRCDPISGHTALYWYRQSLGQGLEFLIYFQGNSAPDKSGLPSDRFSAERTGGSVSTLTIQRTQQEDSAVYLCASSLGGQGGDEQFFGPGTRLTVL.

The chain is built from TRBV4-1 and TRBJ2-1; D remains unclear. Germline assignment: CDR1 MGHRA and CDR2 YSYEKL. Trimming pared 0 bases from V and 1 base from J, leaving 16 bases between. This CDR3 has 18 amino acids. The CDR3 spells CASSQEASLTRSYNEQFF. In nucleotides, the CDR3 is TGCGCCAGCAGCCAAGAAGCAAGCTTAACTCGTTCCTACAATGAGCAGTTCTTC.

The genes are TRBV20-1 and TRBJ1-6; perhaps TRBD1 as D (6 bases). The CDR3 covers 18 residues. Trimming removed 1 base from V and 7 bases from J, with 23 bases in between. Germline V gene lookup returns CDR1 DFQATT and CDR2 SNEGSKA (reference sequence). CDR3 DNA: TGCAGTGCTAGAGCTACTGGGGGCGACGGGTTCGGGAATTCACCCCTCCACTTT. Amino acid sequence: CSARATGGDGFGNSPLHF.